The 9 T cell receptor beta chains below were found in one sample sequenced in a study of chemoradiotherapy in HPV16-positive cancers. Sequenced by immunoSEQ multiplex PCR; TCRdb stores in-frame clones only, minus some. The sample holds 1,000 to 1,500 clones, approximately 80% seen once. The specimen was tumor tissue, collected from a patient who underwent chemoradiotherapy. These receptors were obtained from a human donor with HPV-associated anogenital cancer.

The rearrangement uses TRBV7-2 and TRBJ2-1; D call uncertain. Between the trimmed V and J ends, which lost 3 bases and 6 bases, there was a span of 15 bases. Germline V gene data show CDR1 as SGHTA and CDR2 as FQGNSA. The CDR3 spans 15 residues. For the CDR3, the DNA is TGTGCCAGCAGCTTCCGGTTCGACTGGGGCAATGAGCAGTTCTTC. Translation: CASSFRFDWGNEQFF. Using reference TRBV7-2 and TRBJ2-1 for the parts outside the CDR3, the full variable domain is GAGVSQSPSNKVTEKGKDVELRCDPISGHTALYWYRQSLGQGLEFLIYFQGNSAPDKSGLPSDRFSAERTGGSVSTLTIQRTQQEDSAVYLCASSFRFDWGNEQFFGPGTRLTVL.

The genes are TRBV6-5 and TRBJ1-1, with 7 bases aligning to TRBD1. CDR1 and CDR2 (germline): MNHEY, SVGAGI. Trimming took 10 bases from V and 2 from J; bases not matched to a gene: 4. The CDR3 length is 12 residues. The CDR3 coding sequence is TGTGCCACCGGGACAGCTAACACTGAAGCTTTCTTT. Translation gives CATGTANTEAFF.

The V call is TRBV5-1, the J call TRBJ2-4; D not certain. CDR3 length: 14 amino acids. The germline CDR1 and CDR2 sequences are SGHRS and YFSETQ. Trimming shortened V by 0 bases and J by 6 bases, and 10 bases separated the two germline ends. The CDR3 coding sequence is TGCGCCAGCAGCTTGGAACCAGGAATAAACATTCAGTACTTC. This encodes CASSLEPGINIQYF.

The gene calls are TRBV5-6 and TRBJ1-5; D possibly corresponds to TRBD1 (6 bases). Germline assignment: CDR1 SGHDT and CDR2 YYEEEE. This CDR3 region has 16 residues. V lost 2 bases, J lost 3 bases, and 15 bases lay in between. CDR3 nucleotides: TGTGCCAGCAGCTTATTGGGTAGACAGGTCAATCAGCCCCAGCATTTT. Its protein is CASSLLGRQVNQPQHF.

The chain recombines TRBV7-9 with TRBJ2-7, with 9 bases that match TRBD1. Germline V gives CDR1 SEHNR, CDR2 FQNEAQ (reference sequence). Trimming removed 5 bases from V and 0 bases from J; junction bases left unmatched: 8. The length of the CDR3 is 16 residues. CDR3 protein: CASSHKQGASSYEQYF. DNA of the CDR3: TGTGCCAGCAGCCACAAACAGGGGGCGAGCTCCTACGAGCAGTACTTC.

Turning to this clone: The junction departs from germline at one end; a sequencing error may be responsible. In DNA form, the CDR3 reads TGCGCCAGCAGCCAAGATCGGTCAGCTCCCCTCTATGACTACACCTTC. It translates to CASSQDRSAPLYDYTF. The chain links TRBV4-3 to TRBJ1-2; D is uncertain. CDR3 length: 16 residues. Per the germline V gene, CDR1 is LGHNA and CDR2 is YSLEER.

J is TRBJ1-2 and V is TRBV28; D is unclear. The CDR3 covers 12 residues. V dropped 3 bases and J dropped 8 bases, with 10 bases sitting between them. Germline CDR1 MDHEN, CDR2 SYDVKM. The CDR3 here is CASSFKPGGYTF. The CDR3, as DNA: TGTGCCAGCAGTTTCAAGCCGGGCGGCTACACCTTC.

The chain carries TRBV11-3 and TRBJ1-2; 8 nucleotides line up with TRBD1. CDR1 SGHNT and CDR2 YENEEA come from the germline V gene. The CDR3 length is 15 residues. With 1 base clipped from V and 6 bases from J, the junction kept 7 bases outside the gene matches. CDR3 sequence: CASSLGPDRVDGYTF. DNA of the CDR3: TGTGCCAGCAGCTTAGGGCCGGACAGGGTGGATGGCTACACCTTC.

The chain carries TRBV6-5 and TRBJ1-1; D is perhaps TRBD1 (5 bases). The CDR3 length is 15 residues. Germline CDR1 MNHEY, CDR2 SVGAGI. The V end lost 0 bases, the J end lost 4 bases, and 12 bases lay between the germline ends. The chain's CDR3 is CASSYSPSGGTEAFF. CDR3 bases: TGTGCCAGCAGTTACTCACCTTCGGGGGGCACTGAAGCTTTCTTT.